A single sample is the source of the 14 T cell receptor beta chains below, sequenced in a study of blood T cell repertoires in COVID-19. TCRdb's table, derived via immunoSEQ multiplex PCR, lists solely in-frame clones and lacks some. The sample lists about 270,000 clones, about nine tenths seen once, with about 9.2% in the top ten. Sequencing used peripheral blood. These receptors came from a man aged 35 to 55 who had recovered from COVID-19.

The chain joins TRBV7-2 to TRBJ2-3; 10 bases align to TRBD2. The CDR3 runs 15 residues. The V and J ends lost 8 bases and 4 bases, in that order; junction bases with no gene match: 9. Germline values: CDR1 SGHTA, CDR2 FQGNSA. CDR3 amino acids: CASFSGLAAPDTQYF. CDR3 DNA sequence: TGTGCCAGCTTTTCCGGACTAGCGGCTCCAGATACGCAGTATTTT.

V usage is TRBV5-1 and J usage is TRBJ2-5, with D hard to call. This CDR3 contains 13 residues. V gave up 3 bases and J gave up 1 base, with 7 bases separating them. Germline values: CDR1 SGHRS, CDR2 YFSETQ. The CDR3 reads CASSWRIQETQYF. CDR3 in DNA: TGCGCCAGCAGCTGGCGGATCCAAGAGACCCAGTACTTC.

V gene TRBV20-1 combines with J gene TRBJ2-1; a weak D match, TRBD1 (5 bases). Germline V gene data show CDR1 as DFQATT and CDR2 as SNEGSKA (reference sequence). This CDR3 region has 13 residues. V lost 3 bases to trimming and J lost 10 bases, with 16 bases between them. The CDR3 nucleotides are TGCAGTGCTAGTCTGGGGCGGTTCTCAGAGCAGTTCTTC. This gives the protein CSASLGRFSEQFF.

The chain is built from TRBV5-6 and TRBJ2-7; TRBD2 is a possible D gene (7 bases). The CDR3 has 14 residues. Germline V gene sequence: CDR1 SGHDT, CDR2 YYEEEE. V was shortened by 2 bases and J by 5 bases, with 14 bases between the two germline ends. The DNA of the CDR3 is TGTGCCAGCAGCTTCTTAGGGGGGGCCCACGAGCAGTACTTC. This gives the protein CASSFLGGAHEQYF.

The CDR3 loop is CASSWGLRTDNEQFF. For the CDR3, the DNA is TGCGCCAGCAGTTGGGGACTACGAACGGACAATGAGCAGTTCTTC. J is TRBJ2-1 and V is TRBV5-1; 7 bases map to TRBD2. Germline CDR1 and CDR2: SGHRS and YFSETQ. J gave up 5 bases and V 5 bases, and 10 bases lay outside the gene matches. There are 15 residues in the CDR3. Together with reference TRBV5-1 and TRBJ2-1, the CDR3 gives the full variable domain: KAGVTQTPRYLIKTRGQQVTLSCSPISGHRSVSWYQQTPGQGLQFLFEYFSETQRNKGNFPGRFSGRQFSNSRSEMNVSTLELGDSALYLCASSWGLRTDNEQFFGPGTRLTVL.

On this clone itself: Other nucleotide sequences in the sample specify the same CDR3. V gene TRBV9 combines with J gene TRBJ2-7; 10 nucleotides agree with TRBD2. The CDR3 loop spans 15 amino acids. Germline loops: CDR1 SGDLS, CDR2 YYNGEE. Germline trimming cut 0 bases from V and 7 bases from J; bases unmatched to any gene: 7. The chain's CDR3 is CASSVGLAGVGEQYF. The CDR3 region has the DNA TGTGCCAGCAGCGTAGGGCTAGCGGGAGTTGGAGAGCAGTACTTC.

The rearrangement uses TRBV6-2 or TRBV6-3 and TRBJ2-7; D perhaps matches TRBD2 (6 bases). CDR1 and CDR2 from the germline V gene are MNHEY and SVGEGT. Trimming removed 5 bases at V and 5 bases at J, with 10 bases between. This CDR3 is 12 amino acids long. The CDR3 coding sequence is TGTGCCAGCAGTAGTTGGGAGGACGAGCAGTACTTC. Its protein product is CASSSWEDEQYF.

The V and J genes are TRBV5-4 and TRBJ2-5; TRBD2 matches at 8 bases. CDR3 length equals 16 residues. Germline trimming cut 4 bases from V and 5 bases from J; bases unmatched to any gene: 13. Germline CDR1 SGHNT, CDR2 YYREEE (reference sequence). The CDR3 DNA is TGTGCCAGCAGCGGCCTCGGGGCGGGGGGTCTTGAGACCCAGTACTTC. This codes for CASSGLGAGGLETQYF.

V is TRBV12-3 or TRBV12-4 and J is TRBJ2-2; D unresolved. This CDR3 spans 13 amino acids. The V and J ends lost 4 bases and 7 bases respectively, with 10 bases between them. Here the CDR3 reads CASSYGRGGELFF. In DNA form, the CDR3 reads TGTGCCAGCAGTTACGGTAGAGGCGGGGAGCTGTTTTTT.

CDR3 residues: CAWSVRRSNYGYTF. In nucleotides, the CDR3 is TGTGCCTGGAGTGTGCGGAGGAGTAACTATGGCTACACCTTC. This chain uses TRBV30 with TRBJ1-2; no clear D gene. Germline loops: CDR1 GTSNPN, CDR2 SVGIG (reference sequence). The CDR3 consists of 14 residues. Trimming left V 0 bases short and J 1 base short, with 9 bases between. Complete variable domain (other parts from reference TRBV30 and TRBJ1-2): SQTIHQWPATLVQPVGSPLSLECTVEGTSNPNLYWYRQAAGRGLQLLFYSVGIGQISSEVPQNLSASRPQDRQFILSSKKLLLSDSGFYLCAWSVRRSNYGYTFGSGTRLTVV.

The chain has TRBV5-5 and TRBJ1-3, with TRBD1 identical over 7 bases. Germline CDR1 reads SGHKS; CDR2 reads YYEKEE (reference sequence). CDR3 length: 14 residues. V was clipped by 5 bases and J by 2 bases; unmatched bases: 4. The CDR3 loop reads CASSPTGTGNTIYF. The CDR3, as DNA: TGTGCCAGCAGTCCGACAGGGACTGGAAACACCATATATTTT.

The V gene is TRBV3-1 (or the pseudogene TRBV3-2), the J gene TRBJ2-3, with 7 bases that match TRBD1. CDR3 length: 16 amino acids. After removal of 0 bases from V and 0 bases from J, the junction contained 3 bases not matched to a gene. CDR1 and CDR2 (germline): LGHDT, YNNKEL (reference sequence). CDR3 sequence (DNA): TGTGCCAGCAGCCAAGAAAGGGGGCCTAGCACAGATACGCAGTATTTT. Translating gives CASSQERGPSTDTQYF.

CDR3 sequence (DNA): TGTGCCAGCAGTTTGGCCGCAACACAGGGGAATGAAAAACTGTTTTTT. It yields the protein CASSLAATQGNEKLFF. J is TRBJ1-4 and V is TRBV27, with TRBD1 identical over 7 bases. The V segment lost 3 bases and the J segment 5 bases; nucleotides outside the gene matches: 9. Germline V gives CDR1 MNHEY, CDR2 SMNVEV (reference sequence). CDR3 size: 16 residues.

The CDR3 sequence: CASSWSGRTGGVNEQYF. The CDR3 DNA is TGTGCCAGTAGTTGGAGCGGGCGGACTGGGGGGGTCAACGAGCAGTACTTC. The chain employs TRBV19 and TRBJ2-7; TRBD2 aligns across 7 bases. Germline trimming cut 5 bases from V and 5 bases from J; bases unmatched to any gene: 18. Germline loops: CDR1 LNHDA, CDR2 SQIVND (reference sequence). The CDR3 spans 17 residues.